The 6 T cell receptor beta chains in this list originate from one sample, sequenced in a study of blood T cell repertoires in COVID-19. The repertoire was sequenced with immunoSEQ multiplex PCR; TCRdb's copy has only in-frame clones and lacks some. The sample lists roughly 62,000 clones; around nine tenths were seen once. The specimen sequenced was peripheral blood. These receptor sequences come from a man aged 70 or older with acute or convalescent COVID-19.

This chain joins TRBV10-3 and TRBJ2-1, with 8 bases aligning to TRBD2. The CDR3 has 16 residues. Germline V CDR1 and CDR2: ENHRY, SYGVKD. V shed 2 bases, J shed 4 bases, and the junction held 7 bases outside the gene matches. The CDR3 region has the DNA TGTGCCATCAGTGAGACTCTGGTAGCGGGATACAATGAGCAGTTCTTC. Its protein is CAISETLVAGYNEQFF.

The J gene is TRBJ2-3, the V gene TRBV28; D is possibly TRBD2 (6 bases). Germline CDR1 is MDHEN and CDR2 is SYDVKM. The germline V and J ends were trimmed by 5 bases and 0 bases, with 9 bases remaining between them. CDR3 length: 14 residues. CDR3 amino acids: CASSRAGSTDTQYF. The CDR3 DNA is TGTGCCAGCAGTCGGGCGGGAAGCACAGATACGCAGTATTTT.

The rearrangement uses TRBV10-2 and TRBJ1-5, with D perhaps matching TRBD1 (6 bases). Trimming pared 0 bases from V and 4 bases from J, leaving 19 bases between. CDR1 and CDR2 (germline): WSHSY, SAAADI. The CDR3 covers 18 residues. For the CDR3, the DNA is TGCGCCAGCAGTGAGTCGGACGTCGGGACAAGACGAAATCAGCCCCAGCATTTT. Residues: CASSESDVGTRRNQPQHF.

The chain is built from TRBV7-9 and TRBJ1-1; TRBD1 matches 8 bases. CDR1 and CDR2 from the germline V gene are SEHNR and FQNEAQ (reference sequence). Unmatched junction bases numbered 8, after V lost 5 bases and J lost 0 bases. The CDR3 sequence is 16 residues long. CDR3 sequence: CASSLPWTGMNTEAFF. In nucleotides, the CDR3 is TGTGCCAGCAGCCTACCCTGGACAGGGATGAACACTGAAGCTTTCTTT.

The chain couples TRBV20-1 to TRBJ1-4; TRBD1 agrees at 7 bases. The CDR3 contains 15 residues. Trimming at V came to 4 bases and at J to 3 bases, leaving 8 bases not matched to a gene. CDR1 DFQATT and CDR2 SNEGSKA come from the germline V gene (reference sequence). Here the CDR3 reads CSANDRAPSNEKLFF. CDR3 nucleotide sequence: TGCAGTGCTAATGACAGGGCTCCTTCTAATGAAAAACTGTTTTTT.

The chain combines TRBV2 with TRBJ2-7; 8 nucleotides match TRBD2. The CDR3 loop spans 14 amino acids. In germline, CDR1 is SNHLY, CDR2 FYNNEI. Trimming at V came to 9 bases and at J to 0 bases, leaving 7 bases not matched to a gene. In DNA form, the CDR3 reads TGTGCCAGTACCAGCGGGGGCCTCTCCTACGAGCAGTACTTC. Amino acid sequence: CASTSGGLSYEQYF.